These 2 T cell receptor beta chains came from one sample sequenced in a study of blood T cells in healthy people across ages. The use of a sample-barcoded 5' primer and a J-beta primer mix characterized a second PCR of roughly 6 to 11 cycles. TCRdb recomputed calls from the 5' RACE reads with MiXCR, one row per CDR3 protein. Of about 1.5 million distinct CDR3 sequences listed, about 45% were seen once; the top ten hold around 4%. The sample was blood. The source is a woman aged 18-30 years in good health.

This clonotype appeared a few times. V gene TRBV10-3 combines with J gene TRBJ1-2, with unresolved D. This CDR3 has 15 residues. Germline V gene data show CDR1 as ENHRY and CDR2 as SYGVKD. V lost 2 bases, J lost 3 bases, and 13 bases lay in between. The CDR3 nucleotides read TGTGCCATCAGTGAGGTGGAGATAACAGACTATGGCTACACCTTC. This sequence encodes CAISEVEITDYGYTF.

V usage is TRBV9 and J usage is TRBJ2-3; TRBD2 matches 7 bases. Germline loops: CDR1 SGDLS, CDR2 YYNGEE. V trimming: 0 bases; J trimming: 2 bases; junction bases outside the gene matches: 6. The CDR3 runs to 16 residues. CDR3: CASSVVQAGNTDTQYF. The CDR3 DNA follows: TGTGCCAGCAGCGTAGTACAAGCGGGAAACACAGATACGCAGTATTTT.